A selection of T cell receptor beta chains follows, all from one sample in a study of T cells in Graves' hyperthyroidism and ophthalmopathy. A single record per CDR3 protein comes from TCRdb applying MiXCR to the multiplex PCR reads. The data contain about 720,000 distinct CDR3 sequences, about a sixth of them singletons. What was sequenced was blood. The receptors were sampled from a man younger than 30 with Graves' hyperthyroidism. The CDR3 runs from the conserved cysteine through the conserved F or W. The D gene is left open where the match is weak. Clone size appears in some rows only: once, few, many, or a class for an expanded clone.

TRBJ2-7 | TRBV20-1 | - | few | TGCAGTGCCCCGGAGGGTTCGACCTACGAGCAGTACTTC | CSAPEGSTYEQYF
TRBJ1-1 | TRBV20-1 | - | many | TGCAGCCCGGGGACTGAAGCTTTCTTT | CSPGTEAFF
TRBJ2-1 | TRBV28 | TRBD2 | many | TGTGCCAGCAGTATAGCGGGAGGGCCTTTTGAGCAGTTCTTC | CASSIAGGPFEQFF
TRBJ2-5 | TRBV25-1 | - | - | TGTGCCAGCAGTCCGCTTAGAGAACTAGCGACCCAGTACTTC | CASSPLRELATQYF
TRBJ2-5 | TRBV5-5 | - | few | TGTGCCAGCAGCTTCGGACAGACCCAGTACTTC | CASSFGQTQYF
TRBJ1-2 | TRBV15 | TRBD1 | few | TGTGCCACCAGCAGAGGCGACAGGGGCGGCTACACCTTC | CATSRGDRGGYTF
TRBJ1-1 | TRBV2 | TRBD1 | many | TGTGCCAGCAGTGCCAGGACAGGGGGCACTGAAGCTTTCTTT | CASSARTGGTEAFF
TRBJ2-5 | TRBV4-1 | - | - | TGCGCCAGCAGCCAAGATTTAGGGGAAGAGACCCAGTACTTC | CASSQDLGEETQYF
TRBJ2-2 | TRBV6-2/TRBV6-3 | - | few | TGTGCCAGCAGCCCCTCACTAAGTGTAGGCGGGGAGCTGTTTTTT | CASSPSLSVGGELFF
TRBJ1-2 | TRBV2 | TRBD1 | few | TGTGCCAGCACCCTGACAGGGCCTCTTAACTATGGCTACACCTTC | CASTLTGPLNYGYTF
TRBJ1-6 | TRBV5-6 | - | few | TGTGCCAGCACCGAGGGCCCGTCGGGTTCACCCCTCCACTTT | CASTEGPSGSPLHF
TRBJ2-7 | TRBV7-9 | TRBD2 | few | TGTGCCAGCAGTCGAAGCGGGAGGGCCGCCTACGAGCAGTACTTC | CASSRSGRAAYEQYF
TRBJ2-2 | TRBV9 | - | few | TGTGCCAGCAGCGCGGGGAATAGTCGCACCGGGGAGCTGTTTTTT | CASSAGNSRTGELFF
TRBJ1-6 | TRBV10-3 | TRBD1 | many | TGTGCCGTTCAGGGGGCAAATTCACCCCTCCACTTT | CAVQGANSPLHF
TRBJ2-1 | TRBV20-1 | - | - | TGCAGTGCTAGAGATCGCGGGTTTCGCTCCTACAATGAGCAGTTCTTC | CSARDRGFRSYNEQFF
TRBJ1-1 | TRBV10-3 | - | - | TGTGCCATCAGTGAGTCGAGGCAGGGTTCGGGAAGCACTGAAGCTTTCTTT | CAISESRQGSGSTEAFF